The rows below give T cell receptor beta chains drawn from one sample of a study of blood T cell repertoires in COVID-19. Data came from immunoSEQ multiplex PCR; TCRdb stores just in-frame clones and leaves some out. Of some 42,000 clones listed, 75% to 90% were seen once; the top ten hold 0.3% to 0.5%. Material: peripheral blood. The receptors were sampled from a human donor in a cohort sampled during active COVID-19. Both conserved end residues are part of each CDR3.

>TRBV27
CASRGTGGFQPQHF
>TRBV4-3
CASSHSSRRNTEAFF
>TRBV3-1/TRBV3-2
CASRQGRNTEAFF
>TRBV11-2
CASSLERWGQGDAPLHF
>TRBV29-1
CSVVAYRGLITEAFF
>TRBV19
CASSIGRGTEAFF
>TRBV11-2
CASSTRDRGREQYF
>TRBV10-1
CASSEAGQETQYF
>TRBV6-6
CASSSQDRERQPQHF
>TRBV4-3
CASSQEVERLTEAFF
>TRBV15
CATSRPSSYEQYF
>TRBV6-1
CASSDGGWEWNSPLHF
>TRBV18
CASSPPGDRGWGYTF
>TRBV5-1
CASSLDRGACEQYF
>TRBV7-2
CASSLASGDPYEQYF
>TRBV2
CASTTGDSGYTF
>TRBV6-6
CASSYVGTLGEKLFF